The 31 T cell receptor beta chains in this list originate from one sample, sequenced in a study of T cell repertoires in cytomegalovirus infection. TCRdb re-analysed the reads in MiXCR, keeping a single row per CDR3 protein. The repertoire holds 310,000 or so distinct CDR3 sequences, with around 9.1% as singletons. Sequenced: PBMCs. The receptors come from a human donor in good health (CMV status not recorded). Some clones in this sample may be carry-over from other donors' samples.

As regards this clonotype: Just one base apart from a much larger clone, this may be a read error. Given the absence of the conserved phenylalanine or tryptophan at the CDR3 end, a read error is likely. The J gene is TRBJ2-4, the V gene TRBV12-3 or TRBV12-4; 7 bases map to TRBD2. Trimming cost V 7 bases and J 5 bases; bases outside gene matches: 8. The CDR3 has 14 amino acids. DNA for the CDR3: TGTGCCAGCACACTCGGGGGGTTTCAAAACATTCAGTACTGC. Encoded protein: CASTLGGFQNIQYC.

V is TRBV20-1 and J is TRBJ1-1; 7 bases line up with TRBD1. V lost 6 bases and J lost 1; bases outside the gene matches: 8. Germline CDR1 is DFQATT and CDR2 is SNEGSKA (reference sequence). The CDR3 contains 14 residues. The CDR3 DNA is TGCAGTGCAAACAGGGGTTCTGGGAACACTGAAGCTTTCTTT. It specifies CSANRGSGNTEAFF.

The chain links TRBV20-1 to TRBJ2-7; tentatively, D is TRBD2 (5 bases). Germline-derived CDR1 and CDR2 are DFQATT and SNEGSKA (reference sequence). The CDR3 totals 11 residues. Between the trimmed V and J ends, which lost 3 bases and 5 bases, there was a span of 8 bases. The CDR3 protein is CSASNGNEQYV. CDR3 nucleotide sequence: TGCAGTGCTAGTAACGGGAACGAGCAGTACGTC.

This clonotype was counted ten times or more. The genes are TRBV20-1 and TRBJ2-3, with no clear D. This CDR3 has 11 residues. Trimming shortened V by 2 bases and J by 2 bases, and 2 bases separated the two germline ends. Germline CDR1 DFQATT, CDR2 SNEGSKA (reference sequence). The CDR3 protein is CSARSTDTQYF. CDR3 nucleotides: TGCAGTGCTAGATCCACAGATACGCAGTATTTT.

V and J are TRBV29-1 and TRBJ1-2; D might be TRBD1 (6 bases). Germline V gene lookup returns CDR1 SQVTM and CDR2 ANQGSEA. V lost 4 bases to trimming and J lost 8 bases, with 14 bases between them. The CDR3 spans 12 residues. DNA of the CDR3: TGCAGCGTTGGGCAGGGGCCTAGCGGCTACACCTTC. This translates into CSVGQGPSGYTF. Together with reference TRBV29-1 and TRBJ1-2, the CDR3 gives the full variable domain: SAVISQKPSRDICQRGTSLTIQCQVDSQVTMMFWYRQQPGQSLTLIATANQGSEATYESGFVIDKFPISRPNLTFSTLTVSNMSPEDSSIYLCSVGQGPSGYTFGSGTRLTVV.

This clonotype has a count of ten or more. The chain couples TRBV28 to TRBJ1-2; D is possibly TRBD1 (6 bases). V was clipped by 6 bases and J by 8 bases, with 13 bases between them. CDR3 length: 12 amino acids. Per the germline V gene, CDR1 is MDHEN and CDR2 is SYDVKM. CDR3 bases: TGTGCCAGCAGAGAGGGGGGGGAAGGCTACACCTTC. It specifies CASREGGEGYTF.

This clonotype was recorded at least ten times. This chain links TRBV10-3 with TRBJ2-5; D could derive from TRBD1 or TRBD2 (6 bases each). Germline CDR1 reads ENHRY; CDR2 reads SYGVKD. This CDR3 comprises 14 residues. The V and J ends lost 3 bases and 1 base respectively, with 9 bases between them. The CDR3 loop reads CAISEGGIQETQYF. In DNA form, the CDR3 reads TGTGCCATCAGTGAAGGGGGGATCCAAGAGACCCAGTACTTC.

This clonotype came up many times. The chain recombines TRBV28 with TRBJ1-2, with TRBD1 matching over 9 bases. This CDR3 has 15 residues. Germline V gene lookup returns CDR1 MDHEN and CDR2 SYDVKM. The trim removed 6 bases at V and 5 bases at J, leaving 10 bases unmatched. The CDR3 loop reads CASSSTGTGNYGYTF. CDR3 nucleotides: TGTGCCAGCAGCAGCACCGGGACAGGGAATTATGGCTACACCTTC.

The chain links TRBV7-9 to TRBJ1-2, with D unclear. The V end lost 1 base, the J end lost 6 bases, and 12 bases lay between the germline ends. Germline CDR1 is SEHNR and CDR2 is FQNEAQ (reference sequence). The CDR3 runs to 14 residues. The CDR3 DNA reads TGTGCCAGCAGCTTAGGTGGGAGTAAGAATGGCTACACCTTC. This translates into CASSLGGSKNGYTF. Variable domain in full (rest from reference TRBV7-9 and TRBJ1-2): DTGVSQNPRHKITKRGQNVTFRCDPISEHNRLYWYRQTLGQGPEFLTYFQNEAQLEKSRLLSDRFSAERPKGSFSTLEIQRTEQGDSAMYLCASSLGGSKNGYTFGSGTRLTVV.

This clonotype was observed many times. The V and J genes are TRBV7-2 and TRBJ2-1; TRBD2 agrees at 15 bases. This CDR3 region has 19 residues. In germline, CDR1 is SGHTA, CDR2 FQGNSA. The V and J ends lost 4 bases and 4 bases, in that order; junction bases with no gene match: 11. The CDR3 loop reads CASSSPGLAGGTPYNEQFF. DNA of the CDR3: TGTGCCAGCAGCTCCCCGGGACTAGCGGGGGGCACCCCTTACAATGAGCAGTTCTTC.

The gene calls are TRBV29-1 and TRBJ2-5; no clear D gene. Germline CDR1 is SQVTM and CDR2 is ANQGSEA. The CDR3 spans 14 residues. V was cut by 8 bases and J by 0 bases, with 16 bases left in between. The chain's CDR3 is CSTLTPRHQETQYF. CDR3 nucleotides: TGCAGCACCCTGACTCCCCGGCACCAAGAGACCCAGTACTTC.

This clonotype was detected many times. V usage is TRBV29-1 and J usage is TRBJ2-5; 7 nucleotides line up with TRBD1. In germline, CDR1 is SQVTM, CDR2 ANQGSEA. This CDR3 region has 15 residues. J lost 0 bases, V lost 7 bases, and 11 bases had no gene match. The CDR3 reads CSGTPGTANQETQYF. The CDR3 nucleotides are TGCAGCGGTACCCCGGGGACAGCCAACCAAGAGACCCAGTACTTC. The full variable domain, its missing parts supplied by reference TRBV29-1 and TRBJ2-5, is SAVISQKPSRDICQRGTSLTIQCQVDSQVTMMFWYRQQPGQSLTLIATANQGSEATYESGFVIDKFPISRPNLTFSTLTVSNMSPEDSSIYLCSGTPGTANQETQYFGPGTRLLVL.

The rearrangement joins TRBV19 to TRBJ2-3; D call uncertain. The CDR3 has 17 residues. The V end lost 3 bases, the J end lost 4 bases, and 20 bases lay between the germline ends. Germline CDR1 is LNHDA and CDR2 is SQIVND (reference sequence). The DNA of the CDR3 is TGTGCCAGTAGTATTTTACCCCTGGACCAAGCAGCAGATACGCAGTATTTT. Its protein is CASSILPLDQAADTQYF.

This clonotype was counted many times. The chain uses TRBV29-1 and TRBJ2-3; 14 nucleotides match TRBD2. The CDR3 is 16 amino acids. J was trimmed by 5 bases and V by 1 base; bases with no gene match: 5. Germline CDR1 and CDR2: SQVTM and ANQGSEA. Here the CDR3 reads CSVEGLAGGQKDTQYF. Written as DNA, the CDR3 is TGCAGCGTTGAAGGACTAGCGGGGGGGCAGAAAGATACGCAGTATTTT.

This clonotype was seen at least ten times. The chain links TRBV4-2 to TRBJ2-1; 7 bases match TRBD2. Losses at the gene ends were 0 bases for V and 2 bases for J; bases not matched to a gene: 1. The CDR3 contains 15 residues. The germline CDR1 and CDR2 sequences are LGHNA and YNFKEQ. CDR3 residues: CASSQDLAAYNEQFF. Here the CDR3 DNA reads TGTGCCAGCAGCCAAGATCTAGCGGCCTACAATGAGCAGTTCTTC.

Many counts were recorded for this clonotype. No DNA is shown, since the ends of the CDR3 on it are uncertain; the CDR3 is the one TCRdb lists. The CDR3 sequence: CSVSGQGNQPQHF. The rearrangement uses TRBV29-1 and TRBJ1-5; TRBD1 is taken as the D call from the table, unchecked against the DNA. The CDR3 spans 13 residues, counting both ends. From germline, CDR1 is SQVTM and CDR2 ANQGSEA.

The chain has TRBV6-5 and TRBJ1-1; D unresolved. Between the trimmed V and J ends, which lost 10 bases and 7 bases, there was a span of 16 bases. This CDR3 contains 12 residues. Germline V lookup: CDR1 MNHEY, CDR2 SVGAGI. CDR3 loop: CAIQREVGEAFF. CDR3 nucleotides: TGTGCCATCCAGAGGGAGGTCGGTGAAGCTTTCTTT.

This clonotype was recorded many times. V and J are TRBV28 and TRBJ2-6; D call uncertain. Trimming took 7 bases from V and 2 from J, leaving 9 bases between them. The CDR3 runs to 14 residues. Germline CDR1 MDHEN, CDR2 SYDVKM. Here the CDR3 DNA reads TGTGCCAGCACCTTAGTACCTGGGGCCAACGTCCTGACTTTC. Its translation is CASTLVPGANVLTF.

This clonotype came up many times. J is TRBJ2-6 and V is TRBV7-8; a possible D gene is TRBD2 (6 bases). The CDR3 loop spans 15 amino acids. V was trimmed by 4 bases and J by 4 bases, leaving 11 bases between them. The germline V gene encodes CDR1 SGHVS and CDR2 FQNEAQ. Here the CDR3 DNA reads TGTGCCAGCAGCTACCGGGGGTTCGGGGCCAACGTCCTGACTTTC. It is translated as CASSYRGFGANVLTF.

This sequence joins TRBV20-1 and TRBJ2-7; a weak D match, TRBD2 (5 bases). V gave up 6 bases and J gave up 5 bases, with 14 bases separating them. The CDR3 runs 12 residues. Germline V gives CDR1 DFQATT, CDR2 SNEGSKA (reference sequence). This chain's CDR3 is CSASPGGHEQYV. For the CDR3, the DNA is TGCAGTGCCAGCCCAGGAGGTCACGAGCAGTACGTC.

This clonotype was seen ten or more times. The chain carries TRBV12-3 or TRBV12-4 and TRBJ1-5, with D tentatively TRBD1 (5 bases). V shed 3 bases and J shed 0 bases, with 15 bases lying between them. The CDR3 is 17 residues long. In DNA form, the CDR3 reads TGTGCCAGCAGTTTTTCTGGGGGGGGGTATAGCAATCAGCCCCAGCATTTT. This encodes CASSFSGGGYSNQPQHF.

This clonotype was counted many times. The CDR3 loop reads CASSSGTSGVRRVETQYF. The CDR3 DNA sequence: TGTGCCAGCAGCTCTGGGACTAGCGGGGTAAGGCGTGTGGAGACCCAGTACTTC. The V gene is TRBV7-2, the J gene TRBJ2-5; TRBD2 aligns across 13 bases. This CDR3 is 18 amino acids long. Trimming took 4 bases from V and 5 from J; bases not matched to a gene: 13. Germline CDR1 is SGHTA and CDR2 is FQGNSA.

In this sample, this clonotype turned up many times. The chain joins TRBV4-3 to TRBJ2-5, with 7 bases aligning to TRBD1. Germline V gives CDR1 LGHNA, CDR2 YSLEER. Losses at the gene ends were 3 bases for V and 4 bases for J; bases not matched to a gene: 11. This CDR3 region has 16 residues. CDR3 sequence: CASSHEWRAGGETQYF. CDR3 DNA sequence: TGCGCCAGCAGCCACGAATGGCGGGCAGGGGGAGAGACCCAGTACTTC.

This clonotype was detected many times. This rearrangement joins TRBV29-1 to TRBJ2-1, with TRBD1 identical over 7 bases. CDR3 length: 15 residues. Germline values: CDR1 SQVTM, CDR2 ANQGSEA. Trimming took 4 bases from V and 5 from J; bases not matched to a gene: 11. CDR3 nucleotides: TGCAGCGTTGGGGTTGCGGACAGGCCTCACAATGAGCAGTTCTTC. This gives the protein CSVGVADRPHNEQFF.

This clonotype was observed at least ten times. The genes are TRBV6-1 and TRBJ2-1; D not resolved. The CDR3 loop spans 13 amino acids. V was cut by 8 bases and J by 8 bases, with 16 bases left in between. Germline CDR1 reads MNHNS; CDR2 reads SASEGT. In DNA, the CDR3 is TGTGCCAGCGTACCAGCCGCGTTGGATGAGCAGTTCTTC. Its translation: CASVPAALDEQFF.

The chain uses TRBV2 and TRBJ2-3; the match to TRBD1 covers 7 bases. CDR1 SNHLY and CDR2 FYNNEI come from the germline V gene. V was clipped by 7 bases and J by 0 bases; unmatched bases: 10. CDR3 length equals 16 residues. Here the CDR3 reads CASTPGQLRSTDTQYF. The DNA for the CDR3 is TGTGCCAGCACCCCGGGACAGCTTAGGAGCACAGATACGCAGTATTTT.

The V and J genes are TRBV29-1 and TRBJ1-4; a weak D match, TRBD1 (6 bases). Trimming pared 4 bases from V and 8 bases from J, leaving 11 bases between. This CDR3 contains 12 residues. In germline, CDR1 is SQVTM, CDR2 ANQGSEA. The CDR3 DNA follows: TGCAGCGTTGGGAGACAGGCCGAAAAACTGTTTTTT. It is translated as CSVGRQAEKLFF.

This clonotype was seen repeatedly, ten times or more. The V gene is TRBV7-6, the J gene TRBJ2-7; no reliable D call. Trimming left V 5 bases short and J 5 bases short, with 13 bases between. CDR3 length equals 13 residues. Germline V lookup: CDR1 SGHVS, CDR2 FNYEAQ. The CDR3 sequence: CASSPSLANEQYF. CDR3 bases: TGTGCCAGCAGCCCGAGCCTGGCCAACGAGCAGTACTTC.

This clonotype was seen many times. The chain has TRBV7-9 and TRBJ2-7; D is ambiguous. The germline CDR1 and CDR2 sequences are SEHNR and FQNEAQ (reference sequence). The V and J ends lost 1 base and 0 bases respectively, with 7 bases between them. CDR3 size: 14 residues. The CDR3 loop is CASSLDESSYEQYV. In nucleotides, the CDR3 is TGTGCCAGCAGCTTAGATGAGAGCTCCTACGAGCAGTACGTC.

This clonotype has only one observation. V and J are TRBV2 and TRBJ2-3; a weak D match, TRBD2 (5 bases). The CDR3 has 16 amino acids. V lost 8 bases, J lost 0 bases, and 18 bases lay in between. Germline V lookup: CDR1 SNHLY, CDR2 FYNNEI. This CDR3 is CASDSRDGESTDTQYF. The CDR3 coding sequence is TGTGCCAGCGACTCAAGGGATGGGGAGAGCACAGATACGCAGTATTTT. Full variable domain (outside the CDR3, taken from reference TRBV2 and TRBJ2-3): EPEVTQTPSHQVTQMGQEVILRCVPISNHLYFYWYRQILGQKVEFLVSFYNNEISEKSEIFDDQFSVERPDGSNFTLKIRSTKLEDSAMYFCASDSRDGESTDTQYFGPGTRLTVL.

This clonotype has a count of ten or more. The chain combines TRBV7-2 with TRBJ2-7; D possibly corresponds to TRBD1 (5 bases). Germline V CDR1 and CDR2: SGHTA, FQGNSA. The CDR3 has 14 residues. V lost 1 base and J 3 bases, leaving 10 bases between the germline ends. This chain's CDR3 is CASSLGPDNYEQYF. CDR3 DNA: TGTGCCAGCAGCTTAGGGCCGGACAACTACGAGCAGTACTTC.